This T cell receptor (beta chain) was identified during a study of early T cells in non-severe SARS-CoV-2 infection. Study summary: Sequencing used unsorted whole-blood bulk RNA, so chains lack pairing.

This clonotype was counted ten times or more. Its antigen is not identified. Individual cDNA molecules each received unique molecular identifiers attached to them. TCRdb itself ran the 5' RACE reads through MiXCR, one entry per CDR3 protein. The sample comprises approximately 70,000 distinct CDR3 sequences, approximately 12% of which are singletons, and 4% to 5% rests with the top ten. Findings and limits, study-wide: Matching results from VDJdb favored anti-spike CD8 responses, leaving private and CD4 specificities undetected.

The CDR3 covers 21 residues. Trimming took 5 bases from V and 0 from J, leaving 29 bases between them. The sequence was obtained from an adult who was a healthcare worker with PCR-confirmed SARS-CoV-2 infection or an uninfected control (not recorded which). The chain is built from TRBV12-3 or TRBV12-4 and TRBJ2-1; D might be TRBD1 (7 bases). The sequenced material came from whole blood. The CDR3 nucleotides are TGTGCCAGCAGTGGGGGGCAAGACAGGGCCGGCCTAAAAAGCTCCTACAATGAGCAGTTCTTC. This gives the protein CASSGGQDRAGLKSSYNEQFF.